This is a list of T cell receptor beta chains from one sample in a study of shared clonotypes between healthy human individuals. TCRdb's table, derived via immunoSEQ multiplex PCR, lists solely in-frame clones and lacks some. This table holds about 1,800,000 clones, approximately 94% found once. Sample: naive CD8+ T cells sorted from blood. These receptors came from a man aged 18 to 29 in good health. Both conserved end residues are part of each CDR3. Each record gives: J gene, V gene, clone size, D gene, CDR3 length, CDR3 DNA, CDR3 protein. A D gene is named only where the DNA matches it firmly. Expanded clones get a size class; other rows say once, few or many, or leave the size out.

j_gene: TRBJ1-6; v_gene: TRBV11-2; abundance: -; d_gene: -; len: 13; CDR3nt: TGTGCCAGCAGCCCTGAGGTGGGTTCACCCCTCCACTTT; CDR3aa: CASSPEVGSPLHF
j_gene: TRBJ2-1; v_gene: TRBV27; abundance: -; d_gene: TRBD2; len: 16; CDR3nt: TGTGCCAGCAGTTCTCTGGGTAGCGGGGCTGACAATGAGCAGTTCTTC; CDR3aa: CASSSLGSGADNEQFF
j_gene: TRBJ2-1; v_gene: TRBV29-1; abundance: -; d_gene: TRBD2; len: 14; CDR3nt: TGCAGCGTTGCGAGCGGGGGGTGGTACAATGAGCAGTTCTTC; CDR3aa: CSVASGGWYNEQFF
j_gene: TRBJ2-7; v_gene: TRBV30; abundance: -; d_gene: -; len: 15; CDR3nt: TGTGCCTGGATGCTGGCGGAGGGACAGTCCCGTGAGCAGTACTTC; CDR3aa: CAWMLAEGQSREQYF
j_gene: TRBJ2-1; v_gene: TRBV2; abundance: -; d_gene: -; len: 14; CDR3nt: TGTGCCAGCAGTGGGAGGGGAACCTACAATGAGCAGTTCTTC; CDR3aa: CASSGRGTYNEQFF
j_gene: TRBJ2-7; v_gene: TRBV29-1; abundance: once; d_gene: -; len: 12; CDR3nt: TGCAGCGTTGAAACCTACCCTGGGGAGCAGTACTTC; CDR3aa: CSVETYPGEQYF
j_gene: TRBJ2-7; v_gene: TRBV2; abundance: -; d_gene: TRBD2; len: 14; CDR3nt: TGTGCCAGCAACTCCCTTGCGGGGGGCAACGAGCAGTACTTC; CDR3aa: CASNSLAGGNEQYF
j_gene: TRBJ2-2; v_gene: TRBV28; abundance: -; d_gene: -; len: 14; CDR3nt: TGTGCCAGCAGTTTGGCGGGGGCGGGCGGGGAGCTGTTTTTT; CDR3aa: CASSLAGAGGELFF
j_gene: TRBJ1-1; v_gene: TRBV30; abundance: -; d_gene: TRBD1; len: 13; CDR3nt: TGTGCCTGGAGTGTAACAGGGGTCGTTGAAGCTTTCTTT; CDR3aa: CAWSVTGVVEAFF
j_gene: TRBJ2-1; v_gene: TRBV4-1; abundance: -; d_gene: TRBD2; len: 20; CDR3nt: TGCGCCAGCAGCCAAGATCTTACTAGCGGTGTCGGACCCGGTTTCGGTGAGCAGTTCTTC; CDR3aa: CASSQDLTSGVGPGFGEQFF
j_gene: TRBJ1-6; v_gene: TRBV5-1; abundance: -; d_gene: TRBD1; len: 19; CDR3nt: TGCGCCAGCAGCCCCCAGGGGACCCACGGGACAGGAGATAATTCACCCCTCCACTTT; CDR3aa: CASSPQGTHGTGDNSPLHF
j_gene: TRBJ1-4; v_gene: TRBV2; abundance: once; d_gene: -; len: 15; CDR3nt: TGTGCCAGCAGCCTACTGGACAAAGGGTATGAAAAACTGTTTTTT; CDR3aa: CASSLLDKGYEKLFF
j_gene: TRBJ1-1; v_gene: TRBV10-1; abundance: -; d_gene: TRBD1; len: 14; CDR3nt: TGCGCCAGCAGTGGGGGACAGGGCCCCACTGAAGCTTTCTTT; CDR3aa: CASSGGQGPTEAFF
j_gene: TRBJ2-2; v_gene: TRBV9; abundance: -; d_gene: -; len: 15; CDR3nt: TGTGCCAGCAGCGTGACAGGTGGGACCGCCGGGGAGCTGTTTTTT; CDR3aa: CASSVTGGTAGELFF
j_gene: TRBJ2-2; v_gene: TRBV5-1; abundance: -; d_gene: TRBD1; len: 16; CDR3nt: TGCGCCAGCAGCTTATTAGCAGGGGGTGGAACCGGGGAGCTGTTTTTT; CDR3aa: CASSLLAGGGTGELFF